Each of the 19 T cell receptor beta chains below was sequenced from the same sample in a study of blood T cell repertoires in COVID-19 (dated by TCRdb to 2020 to 2022). The library was prepared using the immunoSEQ multiplex PCR assay. Here the immuneACCESS table is served through TCRdb, limited to in-frame sequences with V and J called. Missing clones are a known gap in these copies; in checked studies unresolved V genes cover under half, and the rest lacks a known reason. Counted in this sample were about 150,000 clones; 78% of them appeared once. Approximately 13% of the sample goes to the ten largest clones. The sequenced material came from peripheral blood. Every receptor here comes from a woman of 80 years or more with acute or convalescent COVID-19.

This clone has more than one count but fewer than ten. The V gene is TRBV5-1, the J gene TRBJ1-1, with D perhaps TRBD1 (5 bases). The V end lost 2 bases, the J end lost 0 bases, and 8 bases lay between the germline ends. This CDR3 is 14 amino acids long. Germline loops: CDR1 SGHRS, CDR2 YFSETQ. The CDR3 coding sequence is TGCGCCAGCAGCTTCCAGGGTATGAACACTGAAGCTTTCTTT. This encodes CASSFQGMNTEAFF.

CDR3 DNA sequence: TGTGCCAGCAGTACCCTTAGCGGGGAGCTGTTTTTT. The encoded protein is CASSTLSGELFF. This chain uses TRBV6-5 with TRBJ2-2; no clear D gene. This CDR3 spans 12 amino acids. The V and J ends lost 5 bases and 7 bases respectively, with 8 bases between them. The germline V gene has CDR1 MNHEY and CDR2 SVGAGI.

This clone was observed once. The gene calls are TRBV7-2 and TRBJ1-3; maybe TRBD1 (5 bases). Germline CDR1 reads SGHTA; CDR2 reads FQGNSA. The CDR3 has 15 amino acids. V lost 1 base and J 2 bases, leaving 9 bases between the germline ends. CDR3 DNA sequence: TGTGCCAGCAGCTTAGTACGGACACCTGGAAACACCATATATTTT. Translated: CASSLVRTPGNTIYF.

This clone was seen a few times. J is TRBJ1-5 and V is TRBV2; 8 bases agree with TRBD1. Unmatched junction bases numbered 8, after V lost 4 bases and J lost 6 bases. CDR3 length: 15 residues. Germline V gives CDR1 SNHLY, CDR2 FYNNEI. The CDR3 DNA reads TGTGCCAGCAGTGGTCATACAGGGGGAGGTCAGCCCCAGCATTTT. Its translation: CASSGHTGGGQPQHF. The variable domain in full, completed from reference TRBV2 and TRBJ1-5, reads EPEVTQTPSHQVTQMGQEVILRCVPISNHLYFYWYRQILGQKVEFLVSFYNNEISEKSEIFDDQFSVERPDGSNFTLKIRSTKLEDSAMYFCASSGHTGGGQPQHFGDGTRLSIL.

The chain has TRBV6-5 and TRBJ2-2; 8 nucleotides agree with TRBD2. Germline V gene data show CDR1 as MNHEY and CDR2 as SVGAGI. The CDR3 contains 14 residues. The ends lost 4 bases at V and 4 bases at J; junction bases unmatched: 2. The DNA of the CDR3 is TGTGCCAGCAGTTTCGGGGGGGGCACCGGGGAGCTGTTTTTT. Translated: CASSFGGGTGELFF.

This clone was seen only once. The chain combines TRBV19 with TRBJ1-6; TRBD1 might be the D (5 bases). The CDR3 extends over 14 amino acids. With 6 bases removed from V and 10 bases from J, the gap between germline ends came to 16 bases. Per germline, CDR1 LNHDA and CDR2 SQIVND (reference sequence). CDR3 bases: TGTGCCAGTAGCGACAGAGGGACTGGATCACCCCTCCACTTT. Its translation is CASSDRGTGSPLHF.

The chain couples TRBV7-3 to TRBJ2-1; D is perhaps TRBD2 (6 bases). Trimming left V 2 bases short and J 6 bases short, with 8 bases between. The CDR3 runs 13 residues. Germline assignment: CDR1 SGHTA and CDR2 FQGTGA. As DNA, the CDR3 is TGTGCCAGCAGCTTACAGGGAGGCAATGAGCAGTTCTTC. This gives the protein CASSLQGGNEQFF.

This clone showed up just a few times. The rearrangement joins TRBV11-2 to TRBJ1-2; no clear D. The germline V gene encodes CDR1 SGHAT and CDR2 FQNNGV. Trimming cost V 5 bases and J 7 bases, with 14 bases left between them. The CDR3 covers 13 residues. The CDR3 DNA follows: TGTGCCAGCAGCCCTCGCAGTTCCTCTGGCTACACCTTC. Protein product: CASSPRSSSGYTF.

This clone has only a few counts. The chain links TRBV28 to TRBJ2-1; 9 nucleotides match TRBD1. The junction had 6 bases not matched to a gene; V was cut back by 4 bases and J by 5 bases. This CDR3 is 15 amino acids long. The germline V gene encodes CDR1 MDHEN and CDR2 SYDVKM. The CDR3 DNA reads as TGTGCCAGCAGTTCTGGACAGGGGATGGACAATGAGCAGTTCTTC. Its protein is CASSSGQGMDNEQFF.

The chain's CDR3 is CASSLDSSYEQYF. DNA for the CDR3: TGTGCCAGCAGCTTAGACTCCTCCTACGAGCAGTACTTC. The chain carries TRBV7-9 and TRBJ2-7; D call uncertain. Trimming left V 1 base short and J 0 bases short, with 4 bases between. The CDR3 sequence is 13 residues long. The germline gives CDR1 SEHNR, CDR2 FQNEAQ (reference sequence).

The chain recombines TRBV15 with TRBJ2-7; TRBD2 matches at 7 bases. Germline CDR1 reads LNHNV; CDR2 reads YYDKDF (reference sequence). This CDR3 is 16 amino acids long. The junction had 7 bases not matched to a gene; V was cut back by 0 bases and J by 2 bases. The CDR3 DNA follows: TGTGCCACCAGCAGAGATTCGGGCGGGAGCCCCTACGAGCAGTACTTC. Protein sequence: CATSRDSGGSPYEQYF.

The chain uses TRBV18 and TRBJ2-7, with 12 bases lining up with TRBD1. CDR1 and CDR2 (germline): KGHSH, LQKENI. The V and J ends lost 6 bases and 0 bases, in that order; junction bases with no gene match: 6. This CDR3 region has 16 residues. The CDR3 loop is CASSPGTGGTSYEQYF. DNA for the CDR3: TGTGCCAGCTCTCCTGGGACAGGGGGCACCTCCTACGAGCAGTACTTC.

This clone was recorded only once. The rearrangement joins TRBV30 to TRBJ2-4; 7 bases line up with TRBD1. Germline V lookup: CDR1 GTSNPN, CDR2 SVGIG (reference sequence). Losses at the gene ends were 1 base for V and 1 base for J; bases not matched to a gene: 4. The CDR3 covers 15 residues. The CDR3 coding sequence is TGTGCCTGGAGTGAGGGGGCTGGTGCCAAAAACATTCAGTACTTC. Amino acids: CAWSEGAGAKNIQYF.

This clone has just one count. The chain uses TRBV12-5 and TRBJ2-5; 8 nucleotides line up with TRBD1. Germline V CDR1 and CDR2: LGHNT, FRNRAP. Trimming at V came to 3 bases and at J to 3 bases, leaving 6 bases not matched to a gene. CDR3 length: 15 residues. The CDR3 bases are TGTGCTAGTGGTTTCATGGAGACAGGGGAAGAGACCCAGTACTTC. Encoded protein: CASGFMETGEETQYF. Based on the CDR3 plus reference TRBV12-5 and TRBJ2-5, the full variable domain is DARVTQTPRHKVTEMGQEVTMRCQPILGHNTVFWYRQTMMQGLELLAYFRNRAPLDDSGMPKDRFSAEMPDATLATLKIQPSEPRDSAVYFCASGFMETGEETQYFGPGTRLLVL.

This chain joins TRBV30 and TRBJ1-2; the D gene is possibly TRBD1 (6 bases). Per the germline V gene, CDR1 is GTSNPN and CDR2 is SVGIG (reference sequence). The length of the CDR3 is 12 residues. The V end lost 5 bases, the J end lost 4 bases, and 11 bases lay between the germline ends. The CDR3 DNA reads TGTGCCTGGGACCCAGGGGTCTATGGCTACACCTTC. This codes for CAWDPGVYGYTF.

The chain joins TRBV28 to TRBJ2-6; D gene uncertain. The germline V gene has CDR1 MDHEN and CDR2 SYDVKM. V was pared by 6 bases and J by 0 bases, with 9 bases between. This CDR3 region has 15 residues. The CDR3 nucleotides are TGTGCCAGCAGGTTTACGGGCTCTGGGGCCAACGTCCTGACTTTC. This gives the protein CASRFTGSGANVLTF.

V gene TRBV6-5 combines with J gene TRBJ2-5; TRBD1 is a possible D gene (5 bases). The germline CDR1 and CDR2 sequences are MNHEY and SVGAGI. CDR3 length: 14 amino acids. Trimming left V 7 bases short and J 1 base short, with 13 bases between. DNA for the CDR3: TGTGCCAGCATAGGACACCCAATCCAAGAGACCCAGTACTTC. Translating gives CASIGHPIQETQYF.

This sequence joins TRBV5-1 and TRBJ1-1, with a weak D call TRBD1 (5 bases). Per the germline V gene, CDR1 is SGHRS and CDR2 is YFSETQ. CDR3 size: 14 residues. V lost 0 bases, J lost 5 bases, and 11 bases lay in between. The CDR3: CASSLDGGWTEAFF. For the CDR3, the DNA is TGCGCCAGCAGCTTGGATGGGGGGTGGACTGAAGCTTTCTTT.

J is TRBJ1-5 and V is TRBV2; no definite D call. CDR1 and CDR2 (germline): SNHLY, FYNNEI. V was pared by 6 bases and J by 4 bases, with 13 bases between. This CDR3 has 14 amino acids. The CDR3 region has the DNA TGTGCCAGCAGCGGCTCTCTACAGAATCAGCCCCAGCATTTT. Residues: CASSGSLQNQPQHF. Complete variable domain (other parts from reference TRBV2 and TRBJ1-5): EPEVTQTPSHQVTQMGQEVILRCVPISNHLYFYWYRQILGQKVEFLVSFYNNEISEKSEIFDDQFSVERPDGSNFTLKIRSTKLEDSAMYFCASSGSLQNQPQHFGDGTRLSIL.